The entry below gives a single T cell receptor (beta chain) sequence along with its context. This sample is part of a study of shared T cell receptors in the human thymus. Trimming stripped 1 base from V and 1 base from J, with 7 bases between. Germline assignment: CDR1 LNHDA and CDR2 SQIVND (reference sequence). This CDR3 comprises 14 residues. Assay used: immunoSEQ multiplex PCR; TCRdb lists only in-frame clones, some missing. The sample yields roughly 700,000 clones, approximately 87% seen once. These data were also reused for a study on human thymus T cells. That source adds: Congenital heart defects were the reason for the corrective surgery that the donors, healthy Finnish infants, were having. It was from resections taken during corrective heart surgery that the thymus tissue came. The authors found apparently biased V and J gene usage in thymic and blood repertoires. Overlap was high between thymic repertoires from unrelated individuals, as reported in related research.

This sequence was found in a boy less than two years old with a congenital heart defect. This sequence joins TRBV19 and TRBJ2-5; tentative D call: TRBD1 (5 bases). The sequenced material came from thymocytes. For the CDR3, the DNA is TGTGCCAGTAGTATAGTGGGGCTCCAAGAGACCCAGTACTTC. It is translated as CASSIVGLQETQYF.